The clone carrying this TCR beta chain has only a few counts. These data are taken from a study of T cells after yellow fever vaccination. TCR cDNA, made by 5'RACE template switching, carried an added universal primer site and UMIs. MiXCR, applied by TCRdb to the 5' RACE reads, yields one record per CDR3 protein. Seen here are some 160,000 distinct CDR3 sequences, around 9.3% observed once, and the top ten hold 35% to 40%. V lost 3 bases, J lost 3 bases, and 4 bases stayed unmatched. This CDR3 is 14 amino acids long. In germline, CDR1 is KGHSH, CDR2 LQKENI. The sequence was collected from a young man who received the YFV17D yellow fever vaccine. Sequenced material: CD8+ T cells sorted from PBMCs, taken 45 days after the yellow fever booster vaccination. The rearrangement uses TRBV18 and TRBJ2-7, with 8 bases that match TRBD2. The CDR3 DNA reads as TGTGCCAGCTCACCCGGGAGGGGGGGCTACGAGCAGTACTTC. It translates to CASSPGRGGYEQYF.